These 8 T cell receptor beta chains share one sample of origin, sequenced in a study of T-cell memory formation after mild COVID-19. In TCRdb, the 5' RACE reads were re-called with MiXCR into one record per CDR3 protein. The table has about 310,000 distinct CDR3 sequences, around 15% seen once. Sequencing was carried out using PBMCs or a T cell subset sorted from them (not recorded which). The origin of the receptors is a man between 18 and 29 years old who had mild COVID-19 (a few samples of this study predate the infection). Cell type and time point are not known.

The chain employs TRBV29-1 and TRBJ1-2; D not certain. Trimming cost V 6 bases and J 4 bases, with 12 bases left between them. Germline V CDR1 and CDR2: SQVTM, ANQGSEA. This CDR3 spans 12 amino acids. The DNA for the CDR3 is TGCAGCGTCAGACCGGTCCGCTATGGCTACACCTTC. Translated, it gives CSVRPVRYGYTF.

This chain uses TRBV2 with TRBJ2-7; unclear D gene. The germline V gene encodes CDR1 SNHLY and CDR2 FYNNEI. The CDR3 sequence is 11 residues long. V gave up 5 bases and J gave up 3 bases, with 5 bases separating them. Here the CDR3 DNA reads TGTGCCAGCAGTTTTAGCTACGAGCAGTACGTC. Encoded protein: CASSFSYEQYV.

V and J are TRBV4-3 and TRBJ2-3; the D gene is possibly TRBD1 (6 bases). The CDR3 sequence is 15 residues long. The germline gives CDR1 LGHNA, CDR2 YSLEER. Trimming cost V 1 base and J 5 bases, with 13 bases left between them. CDR3 nucleotides: TGCGCCAGCAGCCAAGGGCGGGCAGGGGAAGATACGCAGTATTTT. Translated: CASSQGRAGEDTQYF.

V gene TRBV28 combines with J gene TRBJ1-6; 8 nucleotides match TRBD1. V shed 6 bases, J shed 7 bases, and the junction held 11 bases outside the gene matches. Germline values: CDR1 MDHEN, CDR2 SYDVKM. This CDR3 spans 16 amino acids. CDR3 coding DNA: TGTGCCAGCAGGTTACTGGACAGGGCCATAAATTCACCCCTCCACTTT. This encodes CASRLLDRAINSPLHF.

This clonotype showed up just a few times. This rearrangement joins TRBV5-5 to TRBJ2-1; 9 bases line up with TRBD2. V lost 7 bases and J lost 6; bases outside the gene matches: 8. The CDR3 has 14 residues. Per the germline V gene, CDR1 is SGHKS and CDR2 is YYEKEE (reference sequence). The DNA for the CDR3 is TGTGCCAGCGTGCGTAGCGGGGGATCCAATGAGCAGTTCTTC. It specifies CASVRSGGSNEQFF.

This clonotype was recorded many times. The chain is built from TRBV7-2 and TRBJ2-1; D remains ambiguous. Trimming shortened V by 4 bases and J by 9 bases, and 19 bases separated the two germline ends. The CDR3 runs to 15 residues. The V gene's germline CDR1 is SGHTA and CDR2 FQGNSA. The CDR3 DNA reads TGTGCCAGCAGCTCTTCCCCACCAACCGTCGGTGAGCAGTTCTTC. This encodes CASSSSPPTVGEQFF.

The V call is TRBV5-1, the J call TRBJ1-1; the D is unclear. V was pared by 3 bases and J by 0 bases, with 6 bases between. Germline V gene lookup returns CDR1 SGHRS and CDR2 YFSETQ. The CDR3 is made up of 13 amino acids. CDR3 sequence: CASSYGVNTEAFF. The DNA for the CDR3 is TGCGCCAGCAGCTATGGGGTGAACACTGAAGCTTTCTTT.

This chain joins TRBV4-3 and TRBJ1-3, with D hard to call. V gave up 0 bases and J gave up 0 bases, with 6 bases separating them. In germline, CDR1 is LGHNA, CDR2 YSLEER. The CDR3 runs to 15 residues. CDR3 residues: CASSQDLDSGNTIYF. For the CDR3, the DNA is TGCGCCAGCAGCCAAGATTTGGACTCTGGAAACACCATATATTTT.